A selection of T cell receptor beta chains follows, all from one sample in a study of blood T cell repertoires in COVID-19. TCRdb's copy holds only in-frame clones and misses some; the assay was immunoSEQ multiplex PCR. This repertoire shows about 82,000 clones, 78% found once; its top ten account for just over 35%. Specimen: peripheral blood. Receptor source: a man in his 60s with COVID-19, enrolled during active disease. CDR3s include the opening cysteine and the closing phenylalanine or tryptophan. D genes are given only for firm matches. Only part of the rows carry a size: once, few, many, or a class if the clone is expanded.

V: TRBV2; size: few; J: TRBJ2-7; D: NA; length: 15; DNA: TGTGCCAGCAGTGAAGAGTTAGGACAGTCCTACGAGCAGTACTTC; CDR3: CASSEELGQSYEQYF
V: TRBV6-5; size: NA; J: TRBJ2-7; D: TRBD2; length: 13; DNA: TGTGCCAGCAAACGACTAGCGGGAGACGAGCAGTACTTC; CDR3: CASKRLAGDEQYF
V: TRBV27; size: NA; J: TRBJ2-2; D: TRBD1; length: 15; DNA: TGTGCCAGCAGTTCCAGACAGGGGATCACCGGGGAGCTGTTTTTT; CDR3: CASSSRQGITGELFF
V: TRBV9; size: few; J: TRBJ2-1; D: NA; length: 14; DNA: TGTGCCAGCAGCCCCGGGGACTCCTACAATGAGCAGTTCTTC; CDR3: CASSPGDSYNEQFF
V: TRBV12-3/TRBV12-4; size: once; J: TRBJ2-5; D: NA; length: 13; DNA: TGTGCCAGCAGTTTTTGGCAGCAAGAGACCCAGTACTTC; CDR3: CASSFWQQETQYF
V: TRBV6-5; size: NA; J: TRBJ2-7; D: TRBD2; length: 14; DNA: TGTGCCAGCACCCGTCGAGGCGGGGGGTACGAGCAGTACTTC; CDR3: CASTRRGGGYEQYF
V: TRBV7-9; size: NA; J: TRBJ2-2; D: TRBD1; length: 16; DNA: TGTGCCAGCGTACTACCAGGGGGCGAAAAGACCGGGGAGCTGTTTTTT; CDR3: CASVLPGGEKTGELFF
V: TRBV19; size: NA; J: TRBJ1-1; D: NA; length: 14; DNA: TGTGCCTCGCGGAGGGAGGGAGGGTACACTGAAGCTTTCTTT; CDR3: CASRREGGYTEAFF
V: TRBV29-1; size: NA; J: TRBJ2-7; D: TRBD2; length: 14; DNA: TGCAGCGTTACTCCCGGGACTAGTGGCTACGAGCAGTACTTC; CDR3: CSVTPGTSGYEQYF
V: TRBV5-1; size: NA; J: TRBJ1-1; D: TRBD1; length: 15; DNA: TGCGCCAGCAGCGCCCGACAGGGGACAAGCACTGAAGCTTTCTTT; CDR3: CASSARQGTSTEAFF
V: TRBV19; size: NA; J: TRBJ1-2; D: TRBD1; length: 15; DNA: TGTGCCAGTAGTATAAAAAGGACAGGGAACTATGGCTACACCTTC; CDR3: CASSIKRTGNYGYTF